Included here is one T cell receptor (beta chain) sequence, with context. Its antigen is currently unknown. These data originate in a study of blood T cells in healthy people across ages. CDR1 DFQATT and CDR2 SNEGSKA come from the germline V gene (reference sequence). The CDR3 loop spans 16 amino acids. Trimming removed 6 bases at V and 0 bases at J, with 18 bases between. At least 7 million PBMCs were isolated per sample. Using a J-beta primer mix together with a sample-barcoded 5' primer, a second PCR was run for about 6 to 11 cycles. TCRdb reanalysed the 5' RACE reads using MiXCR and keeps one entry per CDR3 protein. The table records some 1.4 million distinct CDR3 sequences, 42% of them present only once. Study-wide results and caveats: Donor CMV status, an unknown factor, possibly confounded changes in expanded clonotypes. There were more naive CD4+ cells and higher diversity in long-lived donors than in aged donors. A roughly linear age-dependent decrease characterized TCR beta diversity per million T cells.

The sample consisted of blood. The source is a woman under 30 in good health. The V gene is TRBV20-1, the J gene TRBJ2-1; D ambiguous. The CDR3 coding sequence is TGCAGTGCCCGATCCCCCCAGCCGGACTCCTACAATGAGCAGTTCTTC. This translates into CSARSPQPDSYNEQFF.